These 27 T cell receptor beta chains share one sample of origin, sequenced in a study of T cells in narcolepsy. Libraries were prepared by immunoSEQ multiplex PCR; TCRdb keeps only in-frame clonotypes and omits some of them. Of 20,000 to 30,000 clones listed, about four fifths are singletons. The sample taken for sequencing was memory (CD45RA-) CD4+ T cells from blood. The receptors were gathered from a human donor in good health.

The V and J genes are TRBV2 and TRBJ2-2; the match to TRBD2 covers 11 bases. J was trimmed by 4 bases and V by 4 bases; bases with no gene match: 2. Germline V lookup: CDR1 SNHLY, CDR2 FYNNEI. The CDR3 covers 15 residues. The CDR3: CASSVLAGGTGELFF. As DNA, the CDR3 is TGTGCCAGCAGTGTTCTAGCGGGAGGCACCGGGGAGCTGTTTTTT.

This chain joins TRBV7-2 and TRBJ2-2, with D perhaps matching TRBD1 (6 bases). The germline CDR1 and CDR2 sequences are SGHTA and FQGNSA. This CDR3 contains 13 residues. Deletions cut 7 bases from V and 5 bases from J, with 11 bases between. The CDR3 sequence is CASILRGTGELFF. The DNA of the CDR3 is TGTGCCAGCATTCTCAGGGGTACCGGGGAGCTGTTTTTT.

This rearrangement joins TRBV6-1 to TRBJ1-1, with D possibly matching TRBD1 (6 bases). The CDR3 runs 13 residues. The germline CDR1 and CDR2 sequences are MNHNS and SASEGT. V was clipped by 1 base and J by 4 bases, with 7 bases between them. In DNA form, the CDR3 reads TGTGCCAGCAGTGAAGGCAGGGGCACTGAAGCTTTCTTT. Amino acids: CASSEGRGTEAFF.

The chain combines TRBV18 with TRBJ2-3, with unresolved D. Germline V CDR1 and CDR2: KGHSH, LQKENI. V shed 3 bases and J shed 5 bases, with 15 bases lying between them. CDR3 size: 15 residues. CDR3 in DNA: TGTGCCAGCTCACCCCTAGGAACCCCCGGAGATACGCAGTATTTT. Translation gives CASSPLGTPGDTQYF.

This clone has only a few counts. This chain uses TRBV9 with TRBJ1-4; no reliable D call. The length of the CDR3 is 15 residues. V was cut by 4 bases and J by 8 bases, with 18 bases left in between. Germline V lookup: CDR1 SGDLS, CDR2 YYNGEE. The CDR3 nucleotides are TGTGCCAGCAGCCCCCTGGACGAAGTTGGCGAAAAACTGTTTTTT. Amino acids: CASSPLDEVGEKLFF.

This chain joins TRBV10-2 and TRBJ1-2; weak D call: TRBD1 (6 bases). Germline loops: CDR1 WSHSY, CDR2 SAAADI. Trimming left V 7 bases short and J 7 bases short, with 16 bases between. The CDR3 covers 13 residues. The CDR3 loop reads CASKAPGVGGYTF. The CDR3 coding sequence is TGCGCCAGCAAGGCCCCAGGGGTCGGTGGCTACACCTTC.

The rearrangement links TRBV5-6 to TRBJ2-5; possibly TRBD2 for D (6 bases). The length of the CDR3 is 14 residues. CDR1 SGHDT and CDR2 YYEEEE come from the germline V gene. With 6 bases removed from V and 2 bases from J, the gap between germline ends came to 14 bases. Here the CDR3 DNA reads TGTGCCAGCACCGATATACGGGGGCAAGAGACCCAGTACTTC. The encoded protein is CASTDIRGQETQYF. Together with reference TRBV5-6 and TRBJ2-5, the CDR3 gives the full variable domain: DAGVTQSPTHLIKTRGQQVTLRCSPKSGHDTVSWYQQALGQGPQFIFQYYEEEERQRGNFPDRFSGHQFPNYSSELNVNALLLGDSALYLCASTDIRGQETQYFGPGTRLLVL.

The V gene is TRBV7-2, the J gene TRBJ1-1; a possible D gene is TRBD1 (6 bases). The germline CDR1 and CDR2 sequences are SGHTA and FQGNSA. This CDR3 contains 16 residues. V was cut by 0 bases and J by 10 bases, with 21 bases left in between. The CDR3 coding sequence is TGTGCCAGCAGCTTAGCTCCGGGACAACAAGGACCAACAGCTTTCTTT. Its translation is CASSLAPGQQGPTAFF.

The gene calls are TRBV5-1 and TRBJ2-6, with D perhaps matching TRBD1 (5 bases). The CDR3 is made up of 19 amino acids. Trimming left V 0 bases short and J 0 bases short, with 16 bases between. CDR1 is SGHRS and CDR2 is YFSETQ in the germline V gene. CDR3 nucleotides: TGCGCCAGCAGCTTGGTGGTGTCGGACAAACTCTCTGGGGCCAACGTCCTGACTTTC. This encodes CASSLVVSDKLSGANVLTF.

This clone was detected a few times. The rearrangement uses TRBV9 and TRBJ1-4; D is ambiguous. Per germline, CDR1 SGDLS and CDR2 YYNGEE. Trimming shortened V by 0 bases and J by 8 bases, and 11 bases separated the two germline ends. The CDR3 is 14 amino acids. CDR3 sequence: CASSVEGSWEKLFF. CDR3 DNA sequence: TGTGCCAGCAGCGTAGAAGGCTCGTGGGAAAAACTGTTTTTT.

The rearrangement links TRBV10-1 to TRBJ2-3, with 8 bases aligning to TRBD2. Germline V CDR1 and CDR2: WNHNN, SYGVQD (reference sequence). The junction had 15 bases not matched to a gene; V was cut back by 10 bases and J by 3 bases. The length of the CDR3 is 16 residues. The CDR3 loop reads CATAIVWLAGTDTQYF. The CDR3 DNA reads as TGCGCCACGGCAATTGTTTGGCTAGCGGGTACAGATACGCAGTATTTT.

With respect to this clone: One end of the junction does not line up with germline, which may come from a read error. This sequence joins TRBV7-7 and TRBJ1-1, with D unclear. Looked up from germline, CDR1 is SSHAT and CDR2 is FNYEAQ (reference sequence). This CDR3 comprises 13 residues. The CDR3 nucleotides read TGTGCTAGCAGCTTAGGCGAAAACACTGAAGCTTTCTTT. Protein product: CASSLGENTEAFF.

CDR3 in DNA: TGTGCCAGCAGCCCAGGGGCGGCTAATGAAAAACTGTTTTTT. This encodes CASSPGAANEKLFF. The chain links TRBV6-5 to TRBJ1-4, with D possibly TRBD1 on 6 matching bases. Between the trimmed V and J ends, which lost 6 bases and 3 bases, there was a span of 11 bases. Germline V gene lookup returns CDR1 MNHEY and CDR2 SVGAGI. This CDR3 is 14 amino acids long.

The rearrangement links TRBV10-3 to TRBJ2-5; 10 bases map to TRBD2. The CDR3 is 13 residues long. Germline assignment: CDR1 ENHRY and CDR2 SYGVKD. Losses at the gene ends were 6 bases for V and 5 bases for J; bases not matched to a gene: 3. CDR3 nucleotides: TGTGCCATCAGGGGGACTAGCGTGGAGACCCAGTACTTC. Protein sequence: CAIRGTSVETQYF.

J is TRBJ1-1 and V is TRBV28; no reliable D call. CDR3 size: 15 residues. V lost 5 bases, J lost 4 bases, and 17 bases lay in between. Germline V gives CDR1 MDHEN, CDR2 SYDVKM. The chain's CDR3 is CASSSPGPWGTEAFF. CDR3 DNA: TGTGCCAGCAGTAGCCCCGGGCCATGGGGCACTGAAGCTTTCTTT.

The J gene is TRBJ2-2, the V gene TRBV13; D perhaps matches TRBD1 (5 bases). V was shortened by 1 base and J by 2 bases, with 8 bases between the two germline ends. The germline CDR1 and CDR2 sequences are PRHDT and FYEKMQ (reference sequence). The CDR3 consists of 15 residues. CDR3 residues: CASSLVTDNTGELFF. In DNA form, the CDR3 reads TGTGCCAGCAGCTTAGTGACAGATAACACCGGGGAGCTGTTTTTT.

This clone was picked up one time. The rearrangement links TRBV28 to TRBJ2-1; TRBD2 is a possible D gene (6 bases). V was cut by 10 bases and J by 0 bases, with 10 bases left in between. Germline loops: CDR1 MDHEN, CDR2 SYDVKM. The CDR3 extends over 13 amino acids. DNA for the CDR3: TGTGCCACCCTCGGGGGCTCCTACAATGAGCAGTTCTTC. Its protein is CATLGGSYNEQFF.

The V call is TRBV27, the J call TRBJ2-7; D unresolved. V was cut by 6 bases and J by 0 bases, with 18 bases left in between. The CDR3 is 16 residues long. CDR1 is MNHEY, CDR2 SMNVEV, per germline (reference sequence). CDR3 loop: CASRHFRQLISYEQYF. The CDR3 nucleotides read TGTGCCAGCAGACACTTCAGACAACTTATCTCCTACGAGCAGTACTTC.

This chain connects TRBV7-8 to TRBJ2-3; unclear D gene. Germline CDR1 SGHVS, CDR2 FQNEAQ. The CDR3 covers 15 residues. V was clipped by 5 bases and J by 1 base, with 13 bases between them. CDR3 loop: CASSPQGRGTDTQYF. The DNA for the CDR3 is TGTGCCAGCAGCCCCCAAGGTCGGGGCACAGATACGCAGTATTTT.

This clone appeared a single time. This chain links TRBV19 with TRBJ2-7; a weak D match, TRBD2 (6 bases). Germline CDR1 is LNHDA and CDR2 is SQIVND (reference sequence). Trimming removed 7 bases from V and 2 bases from J, with 18 bases in between. The CDR3 totals 15 residues. CDR3 bases: TGTGCCAGTATTCAGACTAGTCTTTTTACCTACGAGCAGTACTTC. Translation: CASIQTSLFTYEQYF. Filled out from reference TRBV19 and TRBJ2-7, the complete variable domain reads DGGITQSPKYLFRKEGQNVTLSCEQNLNHDAMYWYRQDPGQGLRLIYYSQIVNDFQKGDIAEGYSVSREKKESFPLTVTSAQKNPTAFYLCASIQTSLFTYEQYFGPGTRLTVT.

The chain is built from TRBV28 and TRBJ2-1; 9 nucleotides align to TRBD1. J was trimmed by 6 bases and V by 8 bases; bases with no gene match: 8. CDR1 is MDHEN and CDR2 is SYDVKM in the germline V gene. This CDR3 region has 14 residues. The CDR3 bases are TGTGCCAGCGGAACAGGGGGCGCCGGCAATGAGCAGTTCTTC. This gives the protein CASGTGGAGNEQFF.

This clone has just one count. The rearrangement links TRBV19 to TRBJ2-2; possibly TRBD2 for D (5 bases). V gave up 7 bases and J gave up 0 bases, with 15 bases separating them. The CDR3 totals 16 residues. CDR1 and CDR2 from the germline V gene are LNHDA and SQIVND (reference sequence). The CDR3 loop reads CASNRFGDTNTGELFF. The CDR3 region has the DNA TGTGCCAGTAATCGTTTCGGGGATACGAACACCGGGGAGCTGTTTTTT.

This chain connects TRBV6-5 to TRBJ1-2; the match to TRBD1 covers 7 bases. V gave up 2 bases and J gave up 4 bases; unmatched junction bases: 4. The CDR3 is 14 amino acids. Germline V gene data show CDR1 as MNHEY and CDR2 as SVGAGI. This chain's CDR3 is CASSYRDSPYGYTF. The DNA for the CDR3 is TGTGCCAGCAGTTACCGGGACAGCCCCTATGGCTACACCTTC.

The rearrangement joins TRBV27 to TRBJ2-3, with D unclear. V lost 5 bases and J 2 bases, leaving 14 bases between the germline ends. The CDR3 has 15 amino acids. The germline V gene has CDR1 MNHEY and CDR2 SMNVEV (reference sequence). The CDR3 DNA reads as TGTGCCAGCAGTCTCGACCGGCCCACCACAGATACGCAGTATTTT. Its translation is CASSLDRPTTDTQYF.

V is TRBV29-1 and J is TRBJ2-2; TRBD2 agrees at 12 bases. This CDR3 is built from 15 residues. Germline loops: CDR1 SQVTM, CDR2 ANQGSEA. Trimming took 5 bases from V and 3 from J; bases not matched to a gene: 4. The CDR3 reads CSVTTSGSDTGELFF. The CDR3 region has the DNA TGCAGCGTTACGACTAGCGGGAGTGACACCGGGGAGCTGTTTTTT.

The chain links TRBV6-5 to TRBJ1-5; D is ambiguous. Trimming stripped 6 bases from V and 0 bases from J, with 9 bases between. Germline CDR1 MNHEY, CDR2 SVGAGI. The CDR3 is made up of 14 amino acids. Here the CDR3 DNA reads TGTGCCAGCAGAAGAGTGGATAGCAATCAGCCCCAGCATTTT. This gives the protein CASRRVDSNQPQHF.

V is TRBV19 and J is TRBJ2-5; D is possibly TRBD1 (6 bases). V dropped 5 bases and J dropped 4 bases, with 17 bases sitting between them. CDR1 is LNHDA, CDR2 SQIVND, per germline (reference sequence). This CDR3 comprises 15 residues. CDR3 nucleotide sequence: TGTGCCAGTAGTGCACAGGGATGGCTGGCAGAGACCCAGTACTTC. As protein: CASSAQGWLAETQYF.